Below are 6 T cell receptor beta chains sequenced from a single sample in a study of shared clonotypes between healthy human individuals. Data came from immunoSEQ multiplex PCR; TCRdb stores just in-frame clones and leaves some out. Of about 710,000 clones listed, 55% to 80% are singletons. Sequenced input: memory CD4+ T cells sorted from blood. Subset in this sample: CD45RA-negative fraction. Receptors originate from a woman between 25 and 40 years old in good health.

The chain has TRBV6-5 and TRBJ2-1; D gene uncertain. V gave up 4 bases and J gave up 8 bases, with 9 bases separating them. CDR1 is MNHEY and CDR2 is SVGAGI in the germline V gene. The CDR3 runs 12 residues. The CDR3: CASSFNHDEQFF. CDR3 DNA: TGTGCCAGCAGTTTTAATCACGATGAGCAGTTCTTC.

The chain couples TRBV28 to TRBJ2-1; 9 bases are shared with TRBD1. Germline trimming cut 6 bases from V and 0 bases from J; bases unmatched to any gene: 3. The CDR3 is 15 residues long. Germline V gene lookup returns CDR1 MDHEN and CDR2 SYDVKM. The chain's CDR3 is CASSGTGSSYNEQFF. The CDR3 nucleotides read TGTGCCAGCAGCGGGACAGGGAGCTCCTACAATGAGCAGTTCTTC.

In this sample, this clone turned up a few times. The CDR3 nucleotides read TGTGCCAGCAGTTTGGGCTACGAGCAGTACTTC. This sequence encodes CASSLGYEQYF. This chain uses TRBV6-5 with TRBJ2-7, with D uncertain. CDR1 and CDR2 (germline): MNHEY, SVGAGI. Trimming left V 4 bases short and J 3 bases short, with 4 bases between. The CDR3 spans 11 residues.

The rearrangement links TRBV25-1 to TRBJ2-7; maybe TRBD2 (6 bases). The V end lost 2 bases, the J end lost 3 bases, and 8 bases lay between the germline ends. Germline V gene sequence: CDR1 MGHDK, CDR2 SYGVNS. The CDR3 totals 13 residues. The chain's CDR3 is CASSETSFYEQYF. The CDR3 coding sequence is TGTGCCAGCAGTGAAACTAGCTTCTACGAGCAGTACTTC.

Only a few counts were recorded for this clone. This chain connects TRBV6-7 to TRBJ2-3; D is uncertain. TRBV6-7 is marked as an open reading frame, function uncertain. Deletions cut 0 bases from V and 2 bases from J, with 9 bases between. The CDR3 totals 15 residues. CDR3 loop: CASSYSWQPTDTQYF. CDR3 DNA sequence: TGTGCCAGCAGTTACTCGTGGCAGCCCACAGATACGCAGTATTTT.

The chain couples TRBV27 to TRBJ1-2; 12 bases agree with TRBD1. Germline CDR1 reads MNHEY; CDR2 reads SMNVEV (reference sequence). V trimming: 4 bases; J trimming: 7 bases; junction bases outside the gene matches: 7. This CDR3 is built from 15 residues. CDR3 protein: CASSSQGQGASGYTF. The CDR3 nucleotides are TGTGCCAGCAGTTCCCAGGGACAGGGGGCTAGTGGCTACACCTTC.